Below are 28 T cell receptor beta chains sequenced from a single sample in a study of shared clonotypes between healthy human individuals. Profiling relied on immunoSEQ multiplex PCR, and the TCRdb table lists in-frame clones only, not all of them. The sample lists some 2 million clones, roughly 94% occurring once. The sample taken for sequencing was naive CD4+ T cells sorted from blood. Subset denoted: CD45RA+ positively selected. These receptors came from a man between 18 and 29 years old in good health.

The rearrangement joins TRBV5-1 to TRBJ1-4, with TRBD1 matching over 9 bases. CDR3 length: 15 residues. Germline V gives CDR1 SGHRS, CDR2 YFSETQ. The J segment lost 7 bases and the V segment lost 2 bases, leaving 6 bases of the junction unmatched. CDR3 residues: CASSLTGTGFEKLFF. The CDR3 region has the DNA TGCGCCAGCAGCTTAACCGGGACAGGGTTTGAAAAACTGTTTTTT.

The V gene is TRBV7-2, the J gene TRBJ1-1, with 8 nucleotides matching TRBD1. This CDR3 is built from 13 residues. J gave up 7 bases and V 5 bases, and 6 bases lay outside the gene matches. Germline CDR1 reads SGHTA; CDR2 reads FQGNSA. CDR3 in amino acids: CASSPMDRVEAFF. CDR3 DNA sequence: TGTGCCAGCAGCCCGATGGACAGGGTTGAAGCTTTCTTT.

J is TRBJ2-2 and V is TRBV11-2; D gene uncertain. Germline loops: CDR1 SGHAT, CDR2 FQNNGV. V lost 0 bases and J lost 2, with 4 bases in between. This CDR3 region has 14 residues. CDR3 coding DNA: TGTGCCAGCAGCTTAGAGCCAAACACCGGGGAGCTGTTTTTT. Its protein is CASSLEPNTGELFF.

The chain couples TRBV7-9 to TRBJ2-5; D is unclear. Per germline, CDR1 SEHNR and CDR2 FQNEAQ (reference sequence). There are 16 residues in the CDR3. V was trimmed by 4 bases and J by 5 bases, leaving 20 bases between them. As DNA, the CDR3 is TGTGCCAGCAGCTACTGGGTGGGCCCGGGTGGTGAGACCCAGTACTTC. The encoded protein is CASSYWVGPGGETQYF. Variable domain in full (rest from reference TRBV7-9 and TRBJ2-5): DTGVSQNPRHKITKRGQNVTFRCDPISEHNRLYWYRQTLGQGPEFLTYFQNEAQLEKSRLLSDRFSAERPKGSFSTLEIQRTEQGDSAMYLCASSYWVGPGGETQYFGPGTRLLVL.

V is TRBV28 and J is TRBJ1-5; a weak D match, TRBD1 (6 bases). Trimming stripped 6 bases from V and 2 bases from J, with 14 bases between. This CDR3 contains 15 residues. The germline V gene encodes CDR1 MDHEN and CDR2 SYDVKM. The CDR3 is CASRGAGEGNQPQHF. Here the CDR3 DNA reads TGTGCCAGCAGGGGAGCAGGGGAGGGCAATCAGCCCCAGCATTTT.

J is TRBJ1-3 and V is TRBV28; D unclear. V was shortened by 8 bases and J by 11 bases, with 19 bases between the two germline ends. From germline, CDR1 is MDHEN and CDR2 SYDVKM. The CDR3 sequence is 13 residues long. The CDR3 region is CASETRRLGPIYF. The CDR3 coding sequence is TGTGCCAGCGAAACTCGGCGGTTGGGTCCCATATATTTT.

V gene TRBV21-1 combines with J gene TRBJ2-1; TRBD2 is the table's D call and was not checked against the DNA. TRBV21-1 is deemed a pseudogene. The CDR3 is made up of 20 amino acids. The CDR3 DNA reads TGTGCCAGCGGGACCAGTCGGGGACTAGCGGGGCAAAGCTCCTACAATGAGCAGTTCTTC. Translation: CASGTSRGLAGQSSYNEQFF.

The chain employs TRBV29-1 and TRBJ1-1; D is possibly TRBD1 (6 bases). The V end was cut by 7 bases, the J end by 3 bases, with 15 bases between. The CDR3 length is 13 residues. Germline V gene data show CDR1 as SQVTM and CDR2 as ANQGSEA. This chain's CDR3 is CSAGGQTYTEAFF. CDR3 sequence (DNA): TGCAGCGCCGGGGGGCAAACGTACACTGAAGCTTTCTTT. The whole variable domain, remainder taken from reference TRBV29-1 and TRBJ1-1, is SAVISQKPSRDICQRGTSLTIQCQVDSQVTMMFWYRQQPGQSLTLIATANQGSEATYESGFVIDKFPISRPNLTFSTLTVSNMSPEDSSIYLCSAGGQTYTEAFFGQGTRLTVV.

CDR3 DNA sequence: TGCAGCGTTGAAGTACAGGGGGGGAATACTGAAGCTTTCTTT. It specifies CSVEVQGGNTEAFF. The rearrangement uses TRBV29-1 and TRBJ1-1, with TRBD1 matching over 8 bases. CDR1 and CDR2 from the germline V gene are SQVTM and ANQGSEA. The CDR3 totals 14 residues. The V and J ends lost 1 base and 5 bases, in that order; junction bases with no gene match: 6.

A word on this clone: Other DNA sequences within the sample encode an identical CDR3. The V and J genes are TRBV7-2 and TRBJ2-3; TRBD2 matches at 10 bases. Per germline, CDR1 SGHTA and CDR2 FQGNSA. The V gene end was trimmed by 1 base and the J gene end by 1 base; junction bases not matched to a gene: 5. The CDR3 is 17 residues long. CDR3: CASSLGASGSGTDTQYF. DNA of the CDR3: TGTGCCAGCAGCTTAGGGGCTAGCGGGAGTGGCACAGATACGCAGTATTTT.

The genes are TRBV10-3 and TRBJ1-2; D is possibly TRBD1 (5 bases). V shed 0 bases and J shed 4 bases, with 12 bases lying between them. This CDR3 has 15 amino acids. From germline, CDR1 is ENHRY and CDR2 SYGVKD. CDR3 DNA: TGTGCCATCAGTGAGTCAGCCCGGGACGGCTATGGCTACACCTTC. Its protein is CAISESARDGYGYTF.

This chain uses TRBV30 with TRBJ2-6; no reliable D call. CDR1 is GTSNPN, CDR2 SVGIG, per germline (reference sequence). The CDR3 runs 13 residues. Trimming cost V 7 bases and J 4 bases, with 11 bases left between them. The CDR3 DNA is TGTGCCTTCAAGCCTATGGGGGCCAACGTCCTGACTTTC. Its protein is CAFKPMGANVLTF.

The chain has TRBV30 and TRBJ1-4; no reliable D call. The V and J ends lost 3 bases and 2 bases respectively, with 10 bases between them. The germline CDR1 and CDR2 sequences are GTSNPN and SVGIG (reference sequence). The CDR3 extends over 14 amino acids. In DNA form, the CDR3 reads TGTGCCTGGAGGAGGCAGCCGACTAATGAAAAACTGTTTTTT. It encodes CAWRRQPTNEKLFF.

V usage is TRBV2 and J usage is TRBJ2-2; 8 nucleotides match TRBD1. CDR3 length: 14 amino acids. V gave up 8 bases and J gave up 5 bases; unmatched junction bases: 7. Looked up from germline, CDR1 is SNHLY and CDR2 is FYNNEI. CDR3 loop: CASRTGHGTGELFF. CDR3 bases: TGTGCCAGCCGGACAGGGCATGGGACCGGGGAGCTGTTTTTT.

In regard to this clone: This same CDR3 is encoded by further DNA sequences in the sample. This chain links TRBV30 with TRBJ1-5, with no clear D. CDR1 is GTSNPN, CDR2 SVGIG, per germline (reference sequence). Trimming left V 0 bases short and J 0 bases short, with 9 bases between. This CDR3 contains 15 residues. The CDR3 loop reads CAWSVRRDSNQPQHF. The CDR3 DNA reads TGTGCCTGGAGTGTACGCAGAGATAGCAATCAGCCCCAGCATTTT.

This chain uses TRBV10-3 with TRBJ2-1; 8 positions agree with TRBD2. J gave up 4 bases and V 4 bases, and 9 bases lay outside the gene matches. There are 16 residues in the CDR3. In germline, CDR1 is ENHRY, CDR2 SYGVKD. CDR3 sequence reads: CAISGRGTSGYNEQFF. DNA of the CDR3: TGTGCCATCAGTGGGCGTGGAACTAGCGGTTACAATGAGCAGTTCTTC.

The chain has TRBV19 and TRBJ2-2, with 8 bases that match TRBD1. The CDR3 covers 14 residues. The J segment lost 0 bases and the V segment lost 10 bases, leaving 4 bases of the junction unmatched. Germline loops: CDR1 LNHDA, CDR2 SQIVND (reference sequence). The CDR3 nucleotides read TGTGCCACCCTGGACAGGGCGAACACCGGGGAGCTGTTTTTT. Its translation: CATLDRANTGELFF.

This clone was observed a single time. This rearrangement joins TRBV20-1 to TRBJ2-1, with a tentative D call TRBD2 (5 bases). Per germline, CDR1 DFQATT and CDR2 SNEGSKA (reference sequence). V lost 3 bases to trimming and J lost 12 bases, with 12 bases between them. This CDR3 is 11 amino acids long. The CDR3 DNA sequence: TGCAGTGCTAGCGGCCTAGCTGTGCAGTTCTTC. Translating it yields CSASGLAVQFF.

The CDR3 reads CATSRGGAWNQPQHF. The CDR3 bases are TGTGCCACCAGCAGAGGAGGGGCATGGAATCAGCCCCAGCATTTT. V is TRBV15 and J is TRBJ1-5; D might be TRBD1 (5 bases). The CDR3 has 15 amino acids. Germline assignment: CDR1 LNHNV and CDR2 YYDKDF (reference sequence). V dropped 1 base and J dropped 4 bases, with 11 bases sitting between them.

CDR3 bases: TGTGCCAGCAGAGGGACACAGTACGAGCAGTACTTC. Translating it yields CASRGTQYEQYF. This chain links TRBV6-1 with TRBJ2-7; TRBD1 is a possible D gene (6 bases). In germline, CDR1 is MNHNS, CDR2 SASEGT. This CDR3 has 12 amino acids. Trimming pared 6 bases from V and 4 bases from J, leaving 10 bases between.

Only one count was recorded for this clone. The rearrangement uses TRBV10-3 and TRBJ2-7, with a weak D call TRBD1 (6 bases). CDR1 and CDR2 from the germline V gene are ENHRY and SYGVKD. The CDR3 spans 13 residues. Deletions cut 3 bases from V and 2 bases from J, with 8 bases between. As DNA, the CDR3 is TGTGCCATCAGTGATACAGGGCCCTACGAGCAGTACTTC. It codes for CAISDTGPYEQYF.

The chain recombines TRBV9 with TRBJ2-5, with D possibly matching TRBD1 (6 bases). Germline assignment: CDR1 SGDLS and CDR2 YYNGEE. V was pared by 4 bases and J by 2 bases, with 15 bases between. There are 15 residues in the CDR3. The CDR3 coding sequence is TGTGCCAGCAGCCCCTCCCCGGGGACACAAGAGACCCAGTACTTC. It yields the protein CASSPSPGTQETQYF. Full variable domain (outside the CDR3, taken from reference TRBV9 and TRBJ2-5): DSGVTQTPKHLITATGQRVTLRCSPRSGDLSVYWYQQSLDQGLQFLIQYYNGEERAKGNILERFSAQQFPDLHSELNLSSLELGDSALYFCASSPSPGTQETQYFGPGTRLLVL.

The rearrangement joins TRBV28 to TRBJ1-4; possibly TRBD1 for D (5 bases). Trimming cost V 3 bases and J 2 bases, with 10 bases left between them. This CDR3 is 15 amino acids long. Looked up from germline, CDR1 is MDHEN and CDR2 is SYDVKM. The CDR3 DNA is TGTGCCAGCAGTTTTGGGTGGGGGACTAATGAAAAACTGTTTTTT. Translated: CASSFGWGTNEKLFF.

V is TRBV6-5 and J is TRBJ2-3, with D perhaps TRBD1 (5 bases). Germline assignment: CDR1 MNHEY and CDR2 SVGAGI. V was cut by 2 bases and J by 0 bases, with 12 bases left in between. The CDR3 totals 16 residues. The CDR3 here is CASSYGRQGSTDTQYF. The CDR3 coding sequence is TGTGCCAGCAGTTACGGCAGGCAGGGCAGCACAGATACGCAGTATTTT.

V and J are TRBV7-6 and TRBJ2-2, with unresolved D. Trimming took 1 base from V and 8 from J, leaving 14 bases between them. There are 15 residues in the CDR3. CDR1 is SGHVS, CDR2 FNYEAQ, per germline. CDR3 nucleotides: TGTGCCAGCAGCTTAGGGTGGAATGACGGGGGGGAGCTGTTTTTT. It translates to CASSLGWNDGGELFF.

This clone was counted once. V is TRBV6-5 and J is TRBJ1-2, with unresolved D. Germline V CDR1 and CDR2: MNHEY, SVGAGI. V gave up 2 bases and J gave up 1 base, with 5 bases separating them. CDR3 length equals 13 residues. This CDR3 reads CASSYSVNYGYTF. For the CDR3, the DNA is TGTGCCAGCAGTTACAGTGTTAACTATGGCTACACCTTC.

This clone is a singleton in its sample. This sequence joins TRBV6-1 and TRBJ1-5, with D uncertain. This CDR3 spans 13 amino acids. The ends were cut back, 4 bases at V and 3 bases at J, with 7 bases in the middle. CDR1 MNHNS and CDR2 SASEGT come from the germline V gene. CDR3 sequence: CASSGNTNQPQHF. For the CDR3, the DNA is TGTGCCAGCAGTGGAAACACCAATCAGCCCCAGCATTTT.

The chain links TRBV7-8 to TRBJ2-7; TRBD1 might be the D (6 bases). CDR3 length: 18 amino acids. The germline gives CDR1 SGHVS, CDR2 FQNEAQ. Trimming left V 5 bases short and J 0 bases short, with 23 bases between. This chain's CDR3 is CASSTTGTRSPSSYEQYF. The CDR3 DNA reads as TGTGCCAGCAGCACCACCGGGACAAGGAGCCCCAGCTCCTACGAGCAGTACTTC.